These 18 T cell receptor beta chains originate from one sample sequenced in a study of blood T cell repertoires in COVID-19. Clones were read by immunoSEQ multiplex PCR, and TCRdb kept only the in-frame ones, dropping some. The table records more than 250,000 clones, approximately 85% of them present only once. The material sequenced was peripheral blood. These receptors were collected from a man aged 45-60 years with active or convalescent COVID-19.

V gene TRBV6-5 combines with J gene TRBJ1-6, with a possible D match to TRBD1 (5 bases). V was clipped by 7 bases and J by 13 bases, with 20 bases between them. The CDR3 covers 14 residues. The germline gives CDR1 MNHEY, CDR2 SVGAGI. The CDR3 DNA reads TGTGCCAGCACCCAGGGCCTCCTCCTTCCGCCCCTCCACTTT. Amino acid sequence: CASTQGLLLPPLHF.

This chain links TRBV6-5 with TRBJ1-5; D might be TRBD1 (6 bases). This CDR3 is built from 14 residues. Trimming shortened V by 6 bases and J by 5 bases, and 14 bases separated the two germline ends. Germline loops: CDR1 MNHEY, CDR2 SVGAGI. This chain's CDR3 is CASRTGLLDQPQHF. CDR3 DNA sequence: TGTGCCAGCAGGACAGGTTTGTTGGATCAGCCCCAGCATTTT.

The chain carries TRBV27 and TRBJ2-7, with 11 nucleotides matching TRBD1. The germline V gene encodes CDR1 MNHEY and CDR2 SMNVEV (reference sequence). V was pared by 6 bases and J by 4 bases, with 11 bases of the junction left unmatched. The CDR3 is made up of 16 amino acids. The CDR3 loop is CASRGRTGTGGYEQYF. In nucleotides, the CDR3 is TGTGCCAGCAGAGGGCGAACCGGGACAGGGGGTTACGAGCAGTACTTC.

The CDR3 region has the DNA TGTGCCCCCTCGCGCCCCCGGCCCAGCGGGAGGTCCTACGAGCAGTACTTC. Translated, it gives CAPSRPRPSGRSYEQYF. The chain couples TRBV7-3 to TRBJ2-7; 9 bases fit TRBD2. The CDR3 consists of 17 residues. CDR1 and CDR2 (germline): SGHTA, FQGTGA. The J segment lost 1 base and the V segment lost 11 bases, leaving 18 bases of the junction unmatched.

The rearrangement uses TRBV6-1 and TRBJ2-1, with 12 bases lining up with TRBD2. The CDR3 is made up of 16 amino acids. V lost 3 bases to trimming and J lost 8 bases; unmatched junction nucleotides: 8. Germline V gene sequence: CDR1 MNHNS, CDR2 SASEGT. This CDR3 is CASSDQRLAGVHEQFF. CDR3 coding DNA: TGTGCCAGCAGTGACCAGCGACTAGCGGGAGTTCATGAGCAGTTCTTC.

The V call is TRBV4-2, the J call TRBJ2-7; the match to TRBD2 covers 7 bases. J was trimmed by 7 bases and V by 2 bases; bases with no gene match: 14. The CDR3 length is 16 residues. Germline CDR1 is LGHNA and CDR2 is YNFKEQ. The chain's CDR3 is CASSQPGSGTPSEQYF. The CDR3 nucleotides read TGTGCCAGCAGCCAACCCGGGAGCGGGACCCCCTCAGAGCAGTACTTC.

The rearrangement uses TRBV7-9 and TRBJ2-7, with 8 bases identical to TRBD2. The germline V gene encodes CDR1 SEHNR and CDR2 FQNEAQ (reference sequence). V gave up 8 bases and J gave up 10 bases; unmatched junction bases: 19. The CDR3 contains 15 residues. The CDR3 region is CASSPAGTRTQIQYF. The DNA of the CDR3 is TGTGCCAGCTCCCCAGCCGGGACTAGGACCCAAATACAGTACTTC.

This chain joins TRBV6-6 and TRBJ2-6, with 12 bases matching TRBD1. V dropped 5 bases and J dropped 4; count of bases not matched to a gene: 6. The CDR3 totals 17 residues. Germline V gene data show CDR1 as MNHNY and CDR2 as SVGAGI (reference sequence). The CDR3 protein is CASSLGQGAPGANVLTF. The CDR3, as DNA: TGTGCCAGCAGTCTGGGACAGGGGGCGCCCGGGGCCAACGTCCTGACTTTC.

The V and J genes are TRBV18 and TRBJ1-2, with TRBD1 matching 10 bases. CDR3 length: 15 residues. The germline V gene encodes CDR1 KGHSH and CDR2 LQKENI. Losses at the gene ends were 2 bases for V and 1 base for J; bases not matched to a gene: 1. CDR3 loop: CASSPGTGDNYGYTF. CDR3 DNA sequence: TGTGCCAGCTCACCAGGGACAGGGGATAACTATGGCTACACCTTC.

The rearrangement joins TRBV18 to TRBJ2-3; no firm D call. This CDR3 is 14 amino acids long. V dropped 2 bases and J dropped 4 bases, with 10 bases sitting between them. Germline V CDR1 and CDR2: KGHSH, LQKENI. As DNA, the CDR3 is TGTGCCAGCTCACCAGCGGCAGTACCAGATACGCAGTATTTT. Its protein product is CASSPAAVPDTQYF.

The chain recombines TRBV3-1 (or the pseudogene TRBV3-2) with TRBJ1-2; TRBD1 is a possible D gene (6 bases). The germline V and J ends were trimmed by 2 bases and 3 bases, with 13 bases remaining between them. Germline lookup yields CDR1 LGHDT and CDR2 YNNKEL (reference sequence). The CDR3 has 15 amino acids. The CDR3 reads CASSQKGGVYYGYTF. The CDR3 coding sequence is TGTGCCAGCAGCCAAAAAGGGGGGGTGTACTATGGCTACACCTTC.

The rearrangement links TRBV3-1 (or the pseudogene TRBV3-2) to TRBJ1-6; TRBD1 is a possible D gene (5 bases). The germline V gene has CDR1 LGHDT and CDR2 YNNKEL (reference sequence). The V end was cut by 5 bases, the J end by 6 bases, with 14 bases between. The CDR3 loop spans 15 amino acids. CDR3 region: CASSTTWGGNSPLHF. The CDR3 nucleotides read TGTGCCAGCAGCACGACGTGGGGGGGTAATTCACCCCTCCACTTT.

The CDR3 nucleotides are TGTGCCAGTAGTATAAGCGATCAGCCCCAGCATTTT. Protein: CASSISDQPQHF. This chain connects TRBV19 to TRBJ1-5; D is ambiguous. CDR1 is LNHDA and CDR2 is SQIVND in the germline V gene (reference sequence). This CDR3 is built from 12 residues. V dropped 2 bases and J dropped 5 bases, with 4 bases sitting between them.

This clone was found once. The V call is TRBV7-9, the J call TRBJ2-1; 15 nucleotides agree with TRBD2. V lost 3 bases, J lost 9 bases, and 0 bases stayed unmatched. The CDR3 consists of 14 residues. Germline assignment: CDR1 SEHNR and CDR2 FQNEAQ (reference sequence). This CDR3 is CASSLGLAGGEQFF. The DNA of the CDR3 is TGTGCCAGCAGCTTGGGACTAGCGGGAGGTGAGCAGTTCTTC.

The CDR3 bases are TGTGCCAGCAGCCGAGGGGGCCCTGGGGCCAACGTCCTGACTTTC. This translates into CASSRGGPGANVLTF. This chain connects TRBV6-2 or TRBV6-3 to TRBJ2-6; TRBD1 matches 7 bases. V lost 6 bases to trimming and J lost 2 bases; unmatched junction nucleotides: 4. This CDR3 is 15 amino acids long. From germline, CDR1 is MNHEY and CDR2 SVGEGT.

The V call is TRBV2, the J call TRBJ1-2; D uncertain. Looked up from germline, CDR1 is SNHLY and CDR2 is FYNNEI. There are 12 residues in the CDR3. The V and J ends lost 5 bases and 8 bases respectively, with 12 bases between them. In DNA form, the CDR3 reads TGTGCCAGCAGTCCAGCGCCGCGCGGCTACACCTTC. Protein: CASSPAPRGYTF.

Only a few counts were recorded for this clone. The chain couples TRBV4-1 to TRBJ1-2, with D possibly matching TRBD1 (5 bases). The CDR3 loop spans 14 amino acids. CDR1 and CDR2 from the germline V gene are MGHRA and YSYEKL. The V end was cut by 1 base, the J end by 14 bases, with 20 bases between. Here the CDR3 reads CASSQGGRGAPATF. The CDR3 nucleotides are TGCGCCAGCAGCCAAGGGGGGAGGGGAGCTCCAGCTACCTTC.

In this sample, this clone turned up a few times. The genes are TRBV19 and TRBJ1-6; no firm D call. This CDR3 is built from 14 residues. Germline V gives CDR1 LNHDA, CDR2 SQIVND (reference sequence). Trimming removed 3 bases at V and 9 bases at J, with 12 bases between. CDR3 protein: CASSMRPMGSPLHF. CDR3 in DNA: TGTGCCAGTAGTATGCGGCCGATGGGTTCACCCCTCCACTTT.